A single sample is the source of the 26 T cell receptor beta chains below, sequenced in a study of radiation and T cells in renal cell carcinoma. Profiled with immunoSEQ multiplex PCR; TCRdb holds only in-frame clones, not every one. Of 70,000 to 100,000 clones in the sample, 70% to 85% were seen once. Described time point: baseline pretreatment blood. Documented treatment: 15 Gy SBRT to primary tumor, nephrectomy 4 weeks later. The input for sequencing was blood, taken from a patient whose treatment included radiotherapy and nephrectomy. These receptors were collected from a man aged 60 to 75 with renal cell carcinoma.

J is TRBJ2-6 and V is TRBV6-5; TRBD1 matches at 7 bases. The J segment lost 2 bases and the V segment lost 2 bases, leaving 0 bases of the junction unmatched. Per the germline V gene, CDR1 is MNHEY and CDR2 is SVGAGI. The CDR3 length is 15 residues. CDR3 residues: CASSYRGPGANVLTF. The DNA of the CDR3 is TGTGCCAGCAGTTACAGGGGGCCTGGGGCCAACGTCCTGACTTTC.

The gene calls are TRBV5-1 and TRBJ2-5; D not resolved. The CDR3 covers 12 residues. V was pared by 4 bases and J by 2 bases, with 6 bases between. The germline CDR1 and CDR2 sequences are SGHRS and YFSETQ. The CDR3 spells CASSESQETQYF. The DNA for the CDR3 is TGCGCCAGCAGCGAGAGTCAAGAGACCCAGTACTTC.

J is TRBJ2-3 and V is TRBV5-5; 12 nucleotides agree with TRBD2. V was pared by 4 bases and J by 6 bases, with 6 bases of the junction left unmatched. The germline gives CDR1 SGHKS, CDR2 YYEKEE (reference sequence). CDR3 length: 15 amino acids. The CDR3, as DNA: TGTGCCAGCAGCCATCTAGCGGGAGGGCAGGATACGCAGTATTTT. Translated, it gives CASSHLAGGQDTQYF.

The chain combines TRBV25-1 with TRBJ2-7; TRBD2 agrees at 11 bases. V lost 4 bases and J lost 3; bases outside the gene matches: 2. The CDR3 is 14 residues long. Per the germline V gene, CDR1 is MGHDK and CDR2 is SYGVNS. DNA of the CDR3: TGTGCCAGCAGTGTAGGGACTAGCGGCTACGAGCAGTACTTC. Translating it yields CASSVGTSGYEQYF.

The J gene is TRBJ2-3, the V gene TRBV21-1. TRBV21-1 is reported as a pseudogene. CDR3 size: 12 residues. CDR3 bases: TGTGCCAGCACGCCAAACACAGATACGCAGTATTTT. Encoded protein: CASTPNTDTQYF.

This chain links TRBV28 with TRBJ1-2; 12 bases agree with TRBD1. From germline, CDR1 is MDHEN and CDR2 SYDVKM. The V segment lost 5 bases and the J segment 11 bases; nucleotides outside the gene matches: 12. The CDR3 consists of 15 residues. The CDR3 DNA reads as TGTGCCAGCAGTCCACCGGGACAGGGGGCAAGGGGGTACACCTTC. This translates into CASSPPGQGARGYTF.

This CDR3 is CASSRYGQVGYEQYF. CDR3 DNA: TGTGCCAGTAGTAGATATGGACAGGTAGGCTACGAGCAGTACTTC. The chain joins TRBV19 to TRBJ2-7; 7 nucleotides match TRBD1. The CDR3 runs to 15 residues. Germline V CDR1 and CDR2: LNHDA, SQIVND (reference sequence). After removal of 4 bases from V and 3 bases from J, the junction contained 9 bases not matched to a gene.

The rearrangement links TRBV2 to TRBJ2-6; the match to TRBD1 covers 7 bases. The length of the CDR3 is 16 residues. Trimming at V came to 5 bases and at J to 4 bases, leaving 8 bases not matched to a gene. The V gene's germline CDR1 is SNHLY and CDR2 FYNNEI. The CDR3 bases are TGTGCCAGCAGTCGACAGGGAAGGTTGGGGGCCAACGTCCTGACTTTC. Residues: CASSRQGRLGANVLTF.

The chain recombines TRBV2 with TRBJ2-5, with TRBD2 matching over 9 bases. The ends lost 6 bases at V and 4 bases at J; junction bases unmatched: 9. Germline V lookup: CDR1 SNHLY, CDR2 FYNNEI. This CDR3 comprises 15 residues. This chain's CDR3 is CASRRGSGSGETQYF. The CDR3, as DNA: TGTGCCAGCAGGAGGGGTAGCGGGAGCGGAGAGACCCAGTACTTC.

The chain is built from TRBV5-3 and TRBJ2-3, with 7 bases lining up with TRBD2. TRBV5-3 is placed among ORFs of uncertain function. This CDR3 is built from 16 residues. V shed 0 bases and J 2 bases; nucleotides not matched to a gene: 6. CDR3 nucleotides: TGTGCCAGAAGCTTGGGGACTAGTTCCCACACAGATACGCAGTATTTT. Residues: CARSLGTSSHTDTQYF.

This chain links TRBV7-2 with TRBJ1-1, with D hard to call. The CDR3 runs to 14 residues. Between the trimmed V and J ends, which lost 5 bases and 5 bases, there was a span of 15 bases. In germline, CDR1 is SGHTA, CDR2 FQGNSA. Written as DNA, the CDR3 is TGTGCCAGCAGCCTATCCCCGTCGGGAACTGAAGCTTTCTTT. Residues: CASSLSPSGTEAFF.

The chain links TRBV27 to TRBJ2-5; 13 positions agree with TRBD2. Germline-derived CDR1 and CDR2 are MNHEY and SMNVEV (reference sequence). The CDR3 totals 15 residues. V was pared by 5 bases and J by 7 bases, with 7 bases of the junction left unmatched. CDR3 residues: CASSITSGGVRTQYF. Here the CDR3 DNA reads TGTGCCAGCAGTATAACTAGCGGGGGGGTTCGGACCCAGTACTTC.

CDR3 amino acids: CASSLGTIGESYNEQFF. CDR3 DNA: TGTGCCAGCAGCTTAGGAACCATCGGGGAATCCTACAATGAGCAGTTCTTC. The chain is built from TRBV13 and TRBJ2-1; D may be TRBD2 (5 bases). The germline V and J ends were trimmed by 0 bases and 1 base, with 13 bases remaining between them. The CDR3 runs to 17 residues. Germline CDR1 reads PRHDT; CDR2 reads FYEKMQ (reference sequence).

This clone was counted between two and nine times. V usage is TRBV2 and J usage is TRBJ2-7; possibly TRBD1 or TRBD2 for D (5 bases each). The length of the CDR3 is 12 residues. Germline values: CDR1 SNHLY, CDR2 FYNNEI. V lost 6 bases to trimming and J lost 7 bases, with 13 bases between them. CDR3 sequence (DNA): TGTGCCAGCAGCGGGGCCCTTGTAGAGCAGTACTTC. Protein product: CASSGALVEQYF.

The chain joins TRBV9 to TRBJ2-3; TRBD2 matches 7 bases. This CDR3 is built from 17 residues. With V trimmed by 1 base and J by 4 bases, 12 bases remained unmatched. CDR1 and CDR2 (germline): SGDLS, YYNGEE. In DNA, the CDR3 is TGTGCCAGCAGCGTACGCGGGGGACGGGAAGGATCAGATACGCAGTATTTT. Translated: CASSVRGGREGSDTQYF. Full variable domain (missing parts from reference TRBV9 and TRBJ2-3): DSGVTQTPKHLITATGQRVTLRCSPRSGDLSVYWYQQSLDQGLQFLIQYYNGEERAKGNILERFSAQQFPDLHSELNLSSLELGDSALYFCASSVRGGREGSDTQYFGPGTRLTVL.

V gene TRBV28 combines with J gene TRBJ2-3; 11 bases line up with TRBD2. Germline V CDR1 and CDR2: MDHEN, SYDVKM. CDR3 size: 16 residues. Germline trimming cut 4 bases from V and 1 base from J; bases unmatched to any gene: 4. The DNA for the CDR3 is TGTGCCAGCAGTTCACCGGGACTAGCGGGCACAGATACGCAGTATTTT. It encodes CASSSPGLAGTDTQYF.

This clone was observed once. The rearrangement uses TRBV4-2 and TRBJ2-1; 11 positions match TRBD2. With 2 bases clipped from V and 8 bases from J, the junction kept 8 bases outside the gene matches. Germline CDR1 reads LGHNA; CDR2 reads YNFKEQ. This CDR3 contains 16 residues. The CDR3 protein is CASSQLLAGEVHEQFF. The CDR3 nucleotides read TGTGCCAGCAGCCAACTACTAGCGGGAGAGGTCCATGAGCAGTTCTTC.

The chain joins TRBV10-1 to TRBJ1-1; D may be TRBD1 (5 bases). The CDR3 sequence is 15 residues long. V lost 3 bases and J 2 bases, leaving 13 bases between the germline ends. The germline CDR1 and CDR2 sequences are WNHNN and SYGVQD (reference sequence). CDR3 coding DNA: TGCGCCAGCAGTGAAGGGTCGCGGGGCAACACTGAAGCTTTCTTT. Translated: CASSEGSRGNTEAFF.

The chain employs TRBV27 and TRBJ2-7, with 9 bases aligning to TRBD1. The ends lost 3 bases at V and 6 bases at J; junction bases unmatched: 6. The CDR3 is 14 residues long. The germline V gene encodes CDR1 MNHEY and CDR2 SMNVEV (reference sequence). The CDR3 bases are TGTGCCAGCAGTTTTGCGGGACAGGGTCGCGAGCAGTACTTC. This codes for CASSFAGQGREQYF.

V gene TRBV5-8 combines with J gene TRBJ2-5, with TRBD2 matching over 7 bases. Trimming took 4 bases from V and 3 from J; bases not matched to a gene: 12. The CDR3 runs to 16 residues. CDR1 and CDR2 from the germline V gene are SGHTS and YDEGEE. Written as DNA, the CDR3 is TGTGCCAGCAGCGGGGGAGGGGCCCTCGCCGAAGAGACCCAGTACTTC. It translates to CASSGGGALAEETQYF.

The chain has TRBV4-2 and TRBJ1-2; D is undetermined. V was clipped by 3 bases and J by 0 bases, with 14 bases between them. Germline V lookup: CDR1 LGHNA, CDR2 YNFKEQ. This CDR3 region has 16 residues. The CDR3 is CASSHLGINTNYGYTF. CDR3 sequence (DNA): TGTGCCAGCAGCCATTTAGGGATAAATACTAACTATGGCTACACCTTC.

The chain couples TRBV5-4 to TRBJ1-3; 7 positions match TRBD1. The germline gives CDR1 SGHNT, CDR2 YYREEE (reference sequence). V lost 3 bases and J lost 7; bases outside the gene matches: 13. CDR3 size: 16 residues. CDR3 coding DNA: TGTGCCAGCAGCTCCAAACGCCTGACAGGGCAGAACACCATATATTTT. Translated: CASSSKRLTGQNTIYF.

This clone was observed a handful of times. The V call is TRBV25-1, the J call TRBJ2-3; perhaps TRBD1 as D (5 bases). The CDR3 extends over 15 amino acids. CDR1 is MGHDK, CDR2 SYGVNS, per germline. The V and J ends lost 0 bases and 2 bases respectively, with 9 bases between them. The CDR3 DNA sequence: TGTGCCAGCAGTGAATATGCAGGGAACACAGATACGCAGTATTTT. This encodes CASSEYAGNTDTQYF.

The CDR3 DNA is TGTGCCAGTCGACAGGGGCCCAACTCCTACAATGAGCAGTTCTTC. Translated, it gives CASRQGPNSYNEQFF. The chain carries TRBV19 and TRBJ2-1, with 8 nucleotides matching TRBD1. Germline lookup yields CDR1 LNHDA and CDR2 SQIVND (reference sequence). CDR3 length equals 15 residues. V shed 8 bases, J shed 0 bases, and the junction held 6 bases outside the gene matches.

The CDR3 loop is CATSRGQRDIQYF. Here the CDR3 DNA reads TGTGCCACCAGCAGAGGTCAACGGGATATTCAGTACTTC. The V and J genes are TRBV15 and TRBJ2-4; possibly TRBD2 for D (5 bases). Deletions cut 1 base from V and 10 bases from J, with 11 bases between. From germline, CDR1 is LNHNV and CDR2 YYDKDF (reference sequence). This CDR3 spans 13 amino acids. The variable domain in full, completed from reference TRBV15 and TRBJ2-4, reads DAMVIQNPRYQVTQFGKPVTLSCSQTLNHNVMYWYQQKSSQAPKLLFHYYDKDFNNEADTPDNFQSRRPNTSFCFLDIRSPGLGDTAMYLCATSRGQRDIQYFGAGTRLSVL.

This sequence joins TRBV9 and TRBJ1-2, with 7 bases fitting TRBD1. J was trimmed by 1 base and V by 0 bases; bases with no gene match: 3. The germline CDR1 and CDR2 sequences are SGDLS and YYNGEE. This CDR3 is 15 amino acids long. As DNA, the CDR3 is TGTGCCAGCAGCGTAGGGGCAGGGGGTAACTATGGCTACACCTTC. It codes for CASSVGAGGNYGYTF. Together with reference TRBV9 and TRBJ1-2, the CDR3 gives the full variable domain: DSGVTQTPKHLITATGQRVTLRCSPRSGDLSVYWYQQSLDQGLQFLIQYYNGEERAKGNILERFSAQQFPDLHSELNLSSLELGDSALYFCASSVGAGGNYGYTFGSGTRLTVV.